This TCR beta chain came from a study of lymphopenia after photon versus proton radiotherapy. Findings of the study overall: Post-nadir diversity loss with photons came from oligoclonal expansion, particularly CD8+ Temra cells. Relative stability marked proton patients; photon patients lost diversity and naive cells.

Assay: immunoSEQ multiplex PCR; the TCRdb copy retains only in-frame clones and omits some. Here the sample spans roughly 61,000 clones, about nine tenths being singletons. Details on this clone: Antigen: not known.

Trimming cost V 3 bases and J 7 bases, with 19 bases left between them. There are 16 residues in the CDR3. CDR1 and CDR2 (germline): MNHEY, SMNVEV (reference sequence). Sequenced here: peripheral blood, sampled from a patient treated with proton-based radiotherapy. The TCR comes from an older man with esophageal cancer. The chain links TRBV27 to TRBJ1-5, with D perhaps matching TRBD1 (6 bases). DNA of the CDR3: TGTGCCAGCAGTTTCACCTTCCGGGGGGCTAGGCAGCCCCAGCATTTT. Protein: CASSFTFRGARQPQHF.